A selection of T cell receptor beta chains follows, all from one sample in a study of T cell responses to AZD1222 COVID-19 vaccine. TCRdb's table, derived via immunoSEQ multiplex PCR, lists solely in-frame clones and lacks some. The sample has around 92,000 clones, roughly 93% seen once; the top ten hold around a fifth. This specimen consisted of peripheral blood, obtained on day 0 of AZD1222 vaccination. The receptors come from an adult in good health. Each CDR3 is given with its conserved first and last residue. Fields, in order: D gene, clone size, J gene, CDR3 length, V gene, CDR3 protein, CDR3 DNA. A D gene is named only where the DNA matches it firmly. Not every row has a clone size; where given, it reads once, few, many or a size class.

d_gene: .
abundance: .
j_gene: TRBJ1-2
len: 17
v_gene: TRBV3-1/TRBV3-2
CDR3aa: CASSLTPRATRIHGYTF
CDR3nt: TGTGCCAGCAGCCTCACCCCCCGGGCGACCCGGATACATGGCTACACCTTC

d_gene: TRBD1
abundance: .
j_gene: TRBJ1-3
len: 15
v_gene: TRBV27
CDR3aa: CASKPTGGAGNTIYF
CDR3nt: TGTGCCAGCAAACCGACAGGGGGAGCGGGAAACACCATATATTTT

d_gene: .
abundance: .
j_gene: TRBJ1-2
len: 14
v_gene: TRBV6-5
CDR3aa: CASSYSRSRSGYTF
CDR3nt: TGTGCCAGCAGTTACTCTCGGTCGAGGAGCGGCTACACCTTC

d_gene: .
abundance: .
j_gene: TRBJ1-1
len: 15
v_gene: TRBV7-2
CDR3aa: CASSLARGRNTEAFF
CDR3nt: TGTGCCAGCAGCTTAGCGCGGGGGCGGAACACTGAAGCTTTCTTT

d_gene: TRBD2
abundance: .
j_gene: TRBJ2-3
len: 15
v_gene: TRBV6-6
CDR3aa: CASSPQRGGVDTQYF
CDR3nt: TGTGCCAGCAGTCCTCAGCGGGGGGGCGTGGATACGCAGTATTTT

d_gene: .
abundance: .
j_gene: TRBJ2-1
len: 13
v_gene: TRBV28
CDR3aa: CASTLSIYNEQFF
CDR3nt: TGTGCCAGCACCCTCTCTATCTACAATGAGCAGTTCTTC

d_gene: .
abundance: .
j_gene: TRBJ1-4
len: 11
v_gene: TRBV6-4
CDR3aa: CASSEGEKLFF
CDR3nt: TGTGCCAGCAGTGAAGGTGAAAAACTGTTTTTT

d_gene: .
abundance: few
j_gene: TRBJ2-7
len: 14
v_gene: TRBV28
CDR3aa: CASSLTYISYEQYF
CDR3nt: TGTGCCAGCAGTCTAACCTACATCTCCTACGAGCAGTACTTC

d_gene: TRBD1
abundance: .
j_gene: TRBJ1-2
len: 15
v_gene: TRBV27
CDR3aa: CASSLAGTENYGYTF
CDR3nt: TGTGCCAGCAGTTTAGCCGGGACAGAGAACTATGGCTACACCTTC

d_gene: .
abundance: .
j_gene: TRBJ1-1
len: 15
v_gene: TRBV5-4
CDR3aa: CASSGGTRTNTEAFF
CDR3nt: TGTGCCAGCAGCGGCGGGACAAGAACTAACACTGAAGCTTTCTTT

d_gene: .
abundance: .
j_gene: TRBJ2-7
len: 11
v_gene: TRBV6-5
CDR3aa: CASSSFYEQYF
CDR3nt: TGTGCCAGCAGTTCGTTCTACGAGCAGTACTTC

d_gene: .
abundance: .
j_gene: TRBJ1-1
len: 12
v_gene: TRBV7-9
CDR3aa: CASSLGGSEAFF
CDR3nt: TGTGCCAGCAGCTTGGGCGGTTCTGAAGCTTTCTTT

d_gene: TRBD1
abundance: .
j_gene: TRBJ1-6
len: 17
v_gene: TRBV5-8
CDR3aa: CASSSGTGGSYNSPLHF
CDR3nt: TGTGCCAGCAGCTCGGGGACAGGGGGCTCCTATAATTCACCCCTCCACTTT

d_gene: TRBD2
abundance: .
j_gene: TRBJ2-1
len: 14
v_gene: TRBV6-5
CDR3aa: CANLAGGPSNEQFF
CDR3nt: TGTGCCAACCTAGCGGGGGGGCCGAGCAATGAGCAGTTCTTC

d_gene: .
abundance: .
j_gene: TRBJ1-5
len: 16
v_gene: TRBV21-1
CDR3aa: CASSKERGGVDQPQHF
CDR3nt: TGTGCCAGCAGCAAAGAACGCGGAGGGGTGGATCAGCCCCAGCATTTT

d_gene: .
abundance: .
j_gene: TRBJ2-2
len: 15
v_gene: TRBV5-1
CDR3aa: CASSSDRSNTGELFF
CDR3nt: TGCGCCAGCAGCTCGGACCGATCGAACACCGGGGAGCTGTTTTTT

d_gene: .
abundance: .
j_gene: TRBJ2-5
len: 12
v_gene: TRBV5-1
CDR3aa: CASSYDQETQYF
CDR3nt: TGCGCCAGCAGCTATGACCAAGAGACCCAGTACTTC

d_gene: TRBD1
abundance: .
j_gene: TRBJ1-2
len: 15
v_gene: TRBV6-4
CDR3aa: CASSDAGTGAYGYTF
CDR3nt: TGTGCCAGCAGTGATGCCGGGACAGGGGCCTATGGCTACACCTTC

d_gene: TRBD1
abundance: once
j_gene: TRBJ1-1
len: 15
v_gene: TRBV5-1
CDR3aa: CASSPGQGALTEAFF
CDR3nt: TGCGCCAGCAGCCCGGGACAGGGGGCTTTGACTGAAGCTTTCTTT

d_gene: TRBD2
abundance: .
j_gene: TRBJ2-3
len: 16
v_gene: TRBV6-2/TRBV6-3
CDR3aa: CASSSKTGSGGDTQYF
CDR3nt: TGTGCCAGCAGCTCCAAAACGGGTTCGGGGGGAGATACGCAGTATTTT

d_gene: TRBD1
abundance: once
j_gene: TRBJ1-6
len: 17
v_gene: TRBV5-1
CDR3aa: CASSYNRDSYHNSPLHF
CDR3nt: TGCGCCAGCAGCTATAACCGGGACAGCTACCACAATTCACCCCTCCACTTT

d_gene: .
abundance: .
j_gene: TRBJ2-7
len: 14
v_gene: TRBV19
CDR3aa: CASTPGDSSYEQYF
CDR3nt: TGTGCCTCCACCCCGGGAGACAGCTCCTACGAGCAGTACTTC

d_gene: .
abundance: .
j_gene: TRBJ2-2
len: 12
v_gene: TRBV2
CDR3aa: CASGQNPGELFF
CDR3nt: TGTGCCAGCGGCCAGAACCCCGGGGAGCTGTTTTTT

d_gene: .
abundance: .
j_gene: TRBJ2-5
len: 14
v_gene: TRBV9
CDR3aa: CASSSGQGRETQYF
CDR3nt: TGTGCCAGCAGTTCGGGGCAGGGGCGGGAGACCCAGTACTTC

d_gene: TRBD1
abundance: .
j_gene: TRBJ2-7
len: 14
v_gene: TRBV6-5
CDR3aa: CASRSQGASYEQYF
CDR3nt: TGTGCCAGCAGGAGTCAGGGGGCCAGCTACGAGCAGTACTTC

d_gene: TRBD1
abundance: .
j_gene: TRBJ2-2
len: 14
v_gene: TRBV20-1
CDR3aa: CSASSGTGDGELFF
CDR3nt: TGCAGTGCTAGTTCGGGGACAGGGGACGGGGAGCTGTTTTTT

d_gene: TRBD1
abundance: .
j_gene: TRBJ2-7
len: 13
v_gene: TRBV5-5
CDR3aa: CASSWGQGYEQYF
CDR3nt: TGTGCCAGCAGCTGGGGACAGGGTTACGAGCAGTACTTC

d_gene: .
abundance: .
j_gene: TRBJ2-7
len: 12
v_gene: TRBV25-1
CDR3aa: CASGTYSYEQYF
CDR3nt: TGTGCCAGCGGGACATACTCCTACGAGCAGTACTTC

d_gene: TRBD2
abundance: .
j_gene: TRBJ2-5
len: 18
v_gene: TRBV5-4
CDR3aa: CASSNRGGSGGTVETQYF
CDR3nt: TGTGCCAGCAGCAACCGAGGTGGTAGCGGGGGGACTGTAGAGACCCAGTACTTC

d_gene: .
abundance: .
j_gene: TRBJ1-2
len: 17
v_gene: TRBV3-1/TRBV3-2
CDR3aa: CASSPPQGGAPSAGYTF
CDR3nt: TGTGCCAGCAGCCCGCCCCAGGGAGGGGCGCCTTCAGCTGGCTACACCTTC

d_gene: TRBD1
abundance: .
j_gene: TRBJ1-2
len: 14
v_gene: TRBV6-2/TRBV6-3
CDR3aa: CASSRDRVDYGYTF
CDR3nt: TGTGCCAGCAGCCGCGACAGGGTCGACTATGGCTACACCTTC

d_gene: TRBD1
abundance: .
j_gene: TRBJ1-5
len: 17
v_gene: TRBV6-2/TRBV6-3
CDR3aa: CASSRDRGELGNQPQHF
CDR3nt: TGTGCCAGCAGTAGGGACAGGGGAGAATTAGGCAATCAGCCCCAGCATTTT

d_gene: .
abundance: .
j_gene: TRBJ2-1
len: 18
v_gene: TRBV19
CDR3aa: CASSIDRWRSDSYNEQFF
CDR3nt: TGTGCCAGTAGTATAGATCGTTGGCGGTCCGACTCCTACAATGAGCAGTTCTTC

d_gene: TRBD1
abundance: .
j_gene: TRBJ2-7
len: 16
v_gene: TRBV19
CDR3aa: CASSFYQTGGHNEQYF
CDR3nt: TGTGCCAGTAGCTTTTATCAGACAGGGGGCCATAACGAGCAGTACTTC

d_gene: .
abundance: .
j_gene: TRBJ2-5
len: 14
v_gene: TRBV5-1
CDR3aa: CASSLRTTGETQYF
CDR3nt: TGCGCCAGCAGCTTGAGGACCACCGGAGAGACCCAGTACTTC

d_gene: .
abundance: .
j_gene: TRBJ2-7
len: 13
v_gene: TRBV6-2/TRBV6-3
CDR3aa: CASSRDIHYEQYF
CDR3nt: TGTGCCAGCAGTAGGGACATCCACTACGAGCAGTACTTC

d_gene: .
abundance: .
j_gene: TRBJ1-6
len: 13
v_gene: TRBV29-1
CDR3aa: CSARQTYNSPLHF
CDR3nt: TGCAGCGCCAGACAGACCTATAATTCACCCCTCCACTTT

d_gene: .
abundance: .
j_gene: TRBJ2-7
len: 13
v_gene: TRBV5-6
CDR3aa: CASSLAGRWEQYF
CDR3nt: TGTGCCAGCAGCCTGGCCGGGAGATGGGAGCAGTACTTC

d_gene: .
abundance: .
j_gene: TRBJ1-6
len: 17
v_gene: TRBV4-1
CDR3aa: CASSQVPPGSLNSPLHF
CDR3nt: TGCGCCAGCAGCCAAGTCCCCCCCGGGTCGTTGAATTCACCCCTCCACTTT

d_gene: .
abundance: .
j_gene: TRBJ1-2
len: 11
v_gene: TRBV27
CDR3aa: CASGTGYGYTF
CDR3nt: TGTGCCAGCGGTACAGGCTATGGCTACACCTTC